The T cell receptor (beta chain) under discussion was sequenced for a study of control samples from healthy donors and cancer patients. In germline, CDR1 is LGHDT, CDR2 YNNKEL (reference sequence). V dropped 4 bases and J dropped 9; count of bases not matched to a gene: 8. The CDR3 spans 15 residues. Data came from immunoSEQ multiplex PCR; TCRdb stores just in-frame clones and leaves some out. The sample consists of tens of thousands of clones, around 85% of them appearing once. This TCR was recovered from a man in his 60s with head and neck cancer. This chain joins TRBV3-1 (or the pseudogene TRBV3-2) and TRBJ2-1; 11 bases align to TRBD2. Sequencing input: PBMCs. The CDR3 spells CASSPTPLAGVEQFF. In DNA form, the CDR3 reads TGTGCCAGCAGCCCAACGCCACTAGCGGGAGTTGAGCAGTTCTTC.